A selection of T cell receptor beta chains follows, all from one sample in a study of T cell responses to AZD1222 COVID-19 vaccine. Some clones are missing from TCRdb's copy, which holds only in-frame ones; the method was immunoSEQ multiplex PCR. The sample carries about 150,000 clones, 90% to 95% recorded once. The input for sequencing was peripheral blood, taken 28 days after the second AZD1222 dose. Every receptor here comes from an adult who received the AZD1222 COVID-19 vaccine. Each CDR3 is given with its conserved first and last residue. Each record gives: CDR3 protein, CDR3 DNA, clone size, CDR3 length, D gene, V gene, J gene. D genes are given only for firm matches. Part of the rows lack a size; the others show once, few, many or a class for expanded clones.

CDR3aa: CASTIHGDHEQYF
CDR3nt: TGTGCCAGCACCATACACGGGGACCACGAGCAGTACTTC
abundance: NA
len: 13
d_gene: NA
v_gene: TRBV12-3/TRBV12-4
j_gene: TRBJ2-7

CDR3aa: CASSPGQDQPQHF
CDR3nt: TGTGCCAGCAGCCCCGGGCAGGATCAGCCCCAGCATTTT
abundance: NA
len: 13
d_gene: NA
v_gene: TRBV13
j_gene: TRBJ1-5

CDR3aa: CASSRGGADTQYF
CDR3nt: TGTGCCAGCAGTAGGGGAGGTGCGGATACGCAGTATTTT
abundance: NA
len: 13
d_gene: NA
v_gene: TRBV6-2/TRBV6-3
j_gene: TRBJ2-3

CDR3aa: CASSLSTPLGTEAFF
CDR3nt: TGCGCCAGCAGCTTGTCGACACCGTTGGGCACTGAAGCTTTCTTT
abundance: NA
len: 15
d_gene: NA
v_gene: TRBV5-1
j_gene: TRBJ1-1

CDR3aa: CANSRGGQETQYF
CDR3nt: TGTGCCAACTCACGAGGGGGCCAAGAGACCCAGTACTTC
abundance: NA
len: 13
d_gene: NA
v_gene: TRBV5-4
j_gene: TRBJ2-5

CDR3aa: CATSRQGSSYNEQFF
CDR3nt: TGTGCCACCAGCAGACAGGGGAGCTCCTACAATGAGCAGTTCTTC
abundance: NA
len: 15
d_gene: NA
v_gene: TRBV15
j_gene: TRBJ2-1

CDR3aa: CASSQGRPGATEAFF
CDR3nt: TGCGCCAGCAGCCAAGGGAGACCAGGGGCCACTGAAGCTTTCTTT
abundance: NA
len: 15
d_gene: NA
v_gene: TRBV4-1
j_gene: TRBJ1-1

CDR3aa: CASRTSGGQETQYF
CDR3nt: TGCGCCAGCAGGACGTCGGGTGGGCAAGAGACCCAGTACTTC
abundance: NA
len: 14
d_gene: NA
v_gene: TRBV4-1
j_gene: TRBJ2-5

CDR3aa: CASSSISSGNTIYF
CDR3nt: TGTGCCAGCAGTTCCATAAGTTCTGGAAACACCATATATTTT
abundance: NA
len: 14
d_gene: NA
v_gene: TRBV27
j_gene: TRBJ1-3

CDR3aa: CASSLIKSGVDEQYF
CDR3nt: TGTGCCAGTAGTTTAATAAAGTCCGGGGTGGACGAGCAGTACTTC
abundance: NA
len: 15
d_gene: NA
v_gene: TRBV19
j_gene: TRBJ2-7

CDR3aa: CASSPFGGAGANVLTF
CDR3nt: TGTGCCAGCTCACCATTCGGGGGGGCTGGGGCCAACGTCCTGACTTTC
abundance: NA
len: 16
d_gene: TRBD2
v_gene: TRBV18
j_gene: TRBJ2-6

CDR3aa: CASSQRASGGYEQYF
CDR3nt: TGTGCCAGCAGCCAGAGGGCTAGCGGGGGTTACGAGCAGTACTTC
abundance: NA
len: 15
d_gene: TRBD2
v_gene: TRBV3-1/TRBV3-2
j_gene: TRBJ2-7

CDR3aa: CASEGRDRPHSGNTIYF
CDR3nt: TGTGCCAGTGAGGGGCGGGACAGACCCCACTCTGGAAACACCATATATTTT
abundance: once
len: 17
d_gene: NA
v_gene: TRBV21-1
j_gene: TRBJ1-3

CDR3aa: CAWSVQMNTEAFF
CDR3nt: TGTGCCTGGAGTGTACAAATGAACACTGAAGCTTTCTTT
abundance: once
len: 13
d_gene: NA
v_gene: TRBV30
j_gene: TRBJ1-1

CDR3aa: CASSEGQGRSQPQHF
CDR3nt: TGTGCCAGCAGTGAGGGACAGGGTAGGAGCCAGCCCCAGCATTTT
abundance: NA
len: 15
d_gene: TRBD1
v_gene: TRBV6-1
j_gene: TRBJ1-5

CDR3aa: CASSSDRWDTQYF
CDR3nt: TGTGCCAGCAGCTCGGATCGTTGGGATACGCAGTATTTT
abundance: NA
len: 13
d_gene: NA
v_gene: TRBV5-4
j_gene: TRBJ2-3

CDR3aa: CASSQEGQGRQPQHF
CDR3nt: TGTGCCAGCAGCCAAGAAGGGCAGGGGCGTCAGCCCCAGCATTTT
abundance: NA
len: 15
d_gene: NA
v_gene: TRBV4-2
j_gene: TRBJ1-5

CDR3aa: CATLWANVLTF
CDR3nt: TGTGCCACCCTTTGGGCCAACGTCCTGACTTTC
abundance: NA
len: 11
d_gene: NA
v_gene: TRBV6-5
j_gene: TRBJ2-6

CDR3aa: CASSLPGRFGNTIYF
CDR3nt: TGTGCCAGCAGTTTACCCGGGAGGTTTGGAAACACCATATATTTT
abundance: NA
len: 15
d_gene: NA
v_gene: TRBV27
j_gene: TRBJ1-3

CDR3aa: CATNTGTQAFF
CDR3nt: TGTGCCACCAACACGGGGACTCAGGCTTTCTTT
abundance: NA
len: 11
d_gene: NA
v_gene: TRBV6-5
j_gene: TRBJ1-1

CDR3aa: CASSLPFQGQPSYGYTF
CDR3nt: TGCGCCAGCAGCTTACCATTCCAAGGACAGCCCTCATATGGCTACACCTTC
abundance: once
len: 17
d_gene: NA
v_gene: TRBV5-1
j_gene: TRBJ1-2

CDR3aa: CASSQTTGYNEQFF
CDR3nt: TGTGCCAGCTCACAAACGACAGGTTACAATGAGCAGTTCTTC
abundance: NA
len: 14
d_gene: NA
v_gene: TRBV18
j_gene: TRBJ2-1

CDR3aa: CASSIPGSASYEQYF
CDR3nt: TGTGCCAGTAGTATTCCAGGGAGCGCGTCCTACGAGCAGTACTTC
abundance: NA
len: 15
d_gene: NA
v_gene: TRBV19
j_gene: TRBJ2-7

CDR3aa: CSVTPSGKYNEQFF
CDR3nt: TGCAGCGTCACTCCTAGCGGGAAGTACAATGAGCAGTTCTTC
abundance: NA
len: 14
d_gene: TRBD2
v_gene: TRBV29-1
j_gene: TRBJ2-1

CDR3aa: CASSLAETRPYGYTF
CDR3nt: TGTGCCAGCAGCTTAGCGGAGACAAGACCCTATGGCTACACCTTC
abundance: NA
len: 15
d_gene: NA
v_gene: TRBV7-8
j_gene: TRBJ1-2

CDR3aa: CASSEEPGGYTF
CDR3nt: TGTGCCAGCAGTGAAGAGCCGGGGGGCTACACCTTC
abundance: once
len: 12
d_gene: NA
v_gene: TRBV6-1
j_gene: TRBJ1-2

CDR3aa: CASSPGLAVTGELFF
CDR3nt: TGTGCCAGCTCACCAGGACTAGCCGTCACCGGGGAGCTGTTTTTT
abundance: NA
len: 15
d_gene: TRBD2
v_gene: TRBV18
j_gene: TRBJ2-2

CDR3aa: CASRPGQGYEQFF
CDR3nt: TGTGCCAGCAGGCCGGGACAGGGGTATGAGCAGTTCTTC
abundance: NA
len: 13
d_gene: TRBD1
v_gene: TRBV3-1/TRBV3-2
j_gene: TRBJ2-1

CDR3aa: CAWTTGIYEPQHF
CDR3nt: TGTGCCTGGACCACAGGGATTTACGAGCCCCAGCATTTT
abundance: NA
len: 13
d_gene: NA
v_gene: TRBV30
j_gene: TRBJ1-5

CDR3aa: CASSLEAQEIREQFF
CDR3nt: TGTGCCAGCAGCTTGGAGGCGCAGGAAATTCGTGAGCAGTTCTTC
abundance: NA
len: 15
d_gene: NA
v_gene: TRBV5-6
j_gene: TRBJ2-1

CDR3aa: CATSDYGGASYNEQFF
CDR3nt: TGTGCCACCAGTGATTACGGGGGCGCGAGCTACAATGAGCAGTTCTTC
abundance: NA
len: 16
d_gene: NA
v_gene: TRBV24-1
j_gene: TRBJ2-1

CDR3aa: CASSTQDRTSGNTIYF
CDR3nt: TGTGCCAGCAGCACGCAAGACAGAACCTCTGGAAACACCATATATTTT
abundance: NA
len: 16
d_gene: NA
v_gene: TRBV21-1
j_gene: TRBJ1-3

CDR3aa: CASSLWDTNSYNEQFF
CDR3nt: TGCGCCAGCAGCTTGTGGGACACCAACTCCTACAATGAGCAGTTCTTC
abundance: NA
len: 16
d_gene: NA
v_gene: TRBV5-1
j_gene: TRBJ2-1

CDR3aa: CASGLVFREGGNQPQHF
CDR3nt: TGTGCTAGTGGTTTGGTATTCAGGGAAGGTGGCAATCAGCCCCAGCATTTT
abundance: once
len: 17
d_gene: NA
v_gene: TRBV12-5
j_gene: TRBJ1-5

CDR3aa: CASKRGRRGAGGYEQYF
CDR3nt: TGTGCCAGCAAGCGGGGAAGGCGGGGGGCAGGGGGATACGAGCAGTACTTC
abundance: NA
len: 17
d_gene: NA
v_gene: TRBV27
j_gene: TRBJ2-7

CDR3aa: CASSVAGVLETQYF
CDR3nt: TGTGCCAGTTCGGTAGCGGGAGTTCTGGAGACCCAGTACTTC
abundance: NA
len: 14
d_gene: TRBD2
v_gene: TRBV19
j_gene: TRBJ2-5

CDR3aa: CATSRDDGVASYNSPLHF
CDR3nt: TGTGCCACCAGCAGAGATGATGGGGTGGCTAGCTATAATTCACCCCTCCACTTT
abundance: NA
len: 18
d_gene: NA
v_gene: TRBV15
j_gene: TRBJ1-6

CDR3aa: CASSIWDPIFMNTEAFF
CDR3nt: TGTGCCAGTAGTATATGGGATCCTATCTTTATGAACACTGAAGCTTTCTTT
abundance: NA
len: 17
d_gene: NA
v_gene: TRBV19
j_gene: TRBJ1-1

CDR3aa: CASSTLRDSSTETQYF
CDR3nt: TGCGCCAGCAGCACCCTGCGGGACAGTAGTACGGAGACCCAGTACTTC
abundance: NA
len: 16
d_gene: NA
v_gene: TRBV5-1
j_gene: TRBJ2-5

CDR3aa: CASSKVGTGDPHRIEKLFF
CDR3nt: TGTGCCAGCAGCAAAGTGGGGACAGGGGACCCCCACCGAATTGAAAAACTGTTTTTT
abundance: NA
len: 19
d_gene: NA
v_gene: TRBV21-1
j_gene: TRBJ1-4

CDR3aa: CASSPADRENTGELFF
CDR3nt: TGTGCCAGCAGCCCAGCCGACAGGGAGAACACCGGGGAGCTGTTTTTT
abundance: NA
len: 16
d_gene: TRBD1
v_gene: TRBV13
j_gene: TRBJ2-2

CDR3aa: CASSPGLAGGMAGELFF
CDR3nt: TGCGCCAGCAGCCCGGGACTAGCGGGAGGCATGGCCGGGGAGCTGTTTTTT
abundance: NA
len: 17
d_gene: TRBD2
v_gene: TRBV5-1
j_gene: TRBJ2-2

CDR3aa: CASSPTGSGANVLTF
CDR3nt: TGTGCCAGCAGCCCGACAGGGTCCGGGGCCAACGTCCTGACTTTC
abundance: NA
len: 15
d_gene: TRBD1
v_gene: TRBV4-2
j_gene: TRBJ2-6

CDR3aa: CASSVTGGPTGELFF
CDR3nt: TGTGCCAGCAGCGTAACCGGGGGTCCCACCGGGGAGCTGTTTTTT
abundance: NA
len: 15
d_gene: NA
v_gene: TRBV9
j_gene: TRBJ2-2

CDR3aa: CASSFGGTGNQPQHF
CDR3nt: TGTGCCAGCAGTTTCGGGGGCACGGGGAATCAGCCCCAGCATTTT
abundance: once
len: 15
d_gene: NA
v_gene: TRBV28
j_gene: TRBJ1-5

CDR3aa: CASSPDWGRVNTDTQYF
CDR3nt: TGCGCCAGCAGCCCGGATTGGGGCAGGGTCAATACCGATACGCAGTATTTT
abundance: NA
len: 17
d_gene: NA
v_gene: TRBV5-1
j_gene: TRBJ2-3

CDR3aa: CASSRTTVMNTEAFF
CDR3nt: TGTGCCAGCAGCAGGACGACAGTGATGAACACTGAAGCTTTCTTT
abundance: NA
len: 15
d_gene: NA
v_gene: TRBV7-8
j_gene: TRBJ1-1

CDR3aa: CASSPGTGSGYTF
CDR3nt: TGTGCCAGCAGTCCCGGGACAGGGTCTGGCTACACCTTC
abundance: NA
len: 13
d_gene: TRBD1
v_gene: TRBV6-2/TRBV6-3
j_gene: TRBJ1-2

CDR3aa: CATSRDGGPTEKLFF
CDR3nt: TGTGCCACCAGCAGAGATGGCGGACCGACTGAAAAACTGTTTTTT
abundance: NA
len: 15
d_gene: NA
v_gene: TRBV15
j_gene: TRBJ1-4

CDR3aa: CASSLDKLNTEAFF
CDR3nt: TGCGCCAGCAGCCTAGACAAGCTGAACACTGAAGCTTTCTTT
abundance: NA
len: 14
d_gene: NA
v_gene: TRBV5-1
j_gene: TRBJ1-1

CDR3aa: CASSYSQVYYGYTF
CDR3nt: TGTGCCAGCAGTTATTCTCAAGTGTACTATGGCTACACCTTC
abundance: NA
len: 14
d_gene: NA
v_gene: TRBV6-5
j_gene: TRBJ1-2

CDR3aa: CASLKGVWGTGWSEQYF
CDR3nt: TGTGCCAGCCTAAAAGGAGTATGGGGGACAGGTTGGAGCGAGCAGTACTTC
abundance: NA
len: 17
d_gene: TRBD1
v_gene: TRBV28
j_gene: TRBJ2-7

CDR3aa: CASSLAQGVMNYGYTF
CDR3nt: TGTGCCAGCAGCTTGGCCCAGGGGGTCATGAACTATGGCTACACCTTC
abundance: NA
len: 16
d_gene: TRBD1
v_gene: TRBV5-8
j_gene: TRBJ1-2

CDR3aa: CAIRGGTNEKLFF
CDR3nt: TGTGCCATCAGGGGTGGAACTAATGAAAAACTGTTTTTT
abundance: once
len: 13
d_gene: NA
v_gene: TRBV10-3
j_gene: TRBJ1-4

CDR3aa: CASSNIVGQGAYEQYF
CDR3nt: TGTGCCAGCAGTAATATAGTCGGGCAGGGGGCCTACGAGCAGTACTTC
abundance: NA
len: 16
d_gene: TRBD1
v_gene: TRBV7-9
j_gene: TRBJ2-7